This passage covers 4 T cell receptor beta chains from one sample sequenced in a study of identical twins. A single record per CDR3 protein comes from TCRdb applying MiXCR to the 5' RACE reads. The sample includes some 210,000 distinct CDR3 sequences, 15% seen only once; the top ten take 40%. The sample was also linked to a second study, of T cells expressing NK-cell markers.

The sample consisted of CD8+ T cells sorted from blood. These receptors were taken from a woman between 18 and 29 years old in good health.

This clonotype was seen a few times. This chain uses TRBV10-3 with TRBJ1-2; D is uncertain. CDR1 ENHRY and CDR2 SYGVKD come from the germline V gene. The CDR3 sequence is 15 residues long. Trimming stripped 6 bases from V and 2 bases from J, with 16 bases between. The CDR3 loop is CAISETLGINYGYTF. CDR3 in DNA: TGTGCCATCAGCGAGACACTGGGGATCAACTATGGCTACACCTTC.

This sequence joins TRBV29-1 and TRBJ2-2; no clear D gene. The CDR3 is 14 residues long. The ends were cut back, 0 bases at V and 4 bases at J, with 9 bases in the middle. Germline CDR1 SQVTM, CDR2 ANQGSEA. The CDR3 spells CSVEDVGSTGELFF. The CDR3 DNA reads as TGCAGCGTTGAAGATGTGGGTTCCACCGGGGAGCTGTTTTTT.

V is TRBV12-3 or TRBV12-4 and J is TRBJ1-2; TRBD1 is a possible D gene (6 bases). Deletions cut 11 bases from V and 4 bases from J, with 14 bases between. CDR3 size: 12 residues. The CDR3 region is CASRGLLYGYTF. CDR3 sequence (DNA): TGTGCCTCCAGGGGATTACTCTATGGCTACACCTTC.

This chain links TRBV13 with TRBJ1-5, with D perhaps matching TRBD1 (5 bases). This CDR3 region has 14 residues. Trimming removed 0 bases from V and 5 bases from J, with 8 bases in between. The V gene's germline CDR1 is PRHDT and CDR2 FYEKMQ (reference sequence). The CDR3 here is CASSLGQGYQPQHF. CDR3 DNA sequence: TGTGCCAGCAGCTTAGGTCAGGGTTATCAGCCCCAGCATTTT.